This T cell receptor (beta chain) is from a study of T cells in Graves' hyperthyroidism and ophthalmopathy. The TCR beta CDR3 regions underwent amplification using RNA transcripts as the source. The HTBI primer set was used in a first-round RT-PCR of the TCR CDR3. Each CDR3 protein gets one entry after TCRdb re-called the multiplex PCR reads with MiXCR. This sample has a few hundred thousand distinct CDR3 sequences, with about a sixth found just once. The PBMCs were sourced from fresh peripheral blood (10 ml). This sequence was found in a woman aged 55 to 70 with Graves' ophthalmopathy. Sample: blood.

This chain's CDR3 is CSVVRVGDLYHNSPLHF. The CDR3 DNA sequence: TGCAGCGTTGTAAGAGTCGGGGATTTGTATCATAATTCACCCCTCCACTTT. J is TRBJ1-6 and V is TRBV29-1, with D uncertain. This CDR3 is built from 17 residues. The V gene's germline CDR1 is SQVTM and CDR2 ANQGSEA. V lost 4 bases to trimming and J lost 5 bases, with 21 bases between them.